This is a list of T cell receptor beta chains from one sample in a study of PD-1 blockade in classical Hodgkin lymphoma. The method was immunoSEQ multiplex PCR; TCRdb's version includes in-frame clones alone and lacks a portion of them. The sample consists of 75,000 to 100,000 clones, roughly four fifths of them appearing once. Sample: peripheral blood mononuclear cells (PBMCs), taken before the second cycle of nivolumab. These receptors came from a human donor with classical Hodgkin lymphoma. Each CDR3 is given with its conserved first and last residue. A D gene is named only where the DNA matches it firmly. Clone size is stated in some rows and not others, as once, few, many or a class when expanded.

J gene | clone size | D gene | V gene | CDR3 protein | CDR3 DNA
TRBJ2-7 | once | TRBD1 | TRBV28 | CASSSPGTGTPYEQYF | TGTGCCAGCAGTTCACCGGGGACAGGAACGCCCTACGAGCAGTACTTC
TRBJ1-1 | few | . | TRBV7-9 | CASSSDKNLGAFF | TGTGCCAGCAGCTCCGACAAAAACCTGGGAGCTTTCTTT
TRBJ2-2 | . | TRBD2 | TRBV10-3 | CAISPRDGGGSGELFF | TGTGCCATCAGCCCCCGGGACGGGGGGGGTTCCGGGGAGCTGTTTTTT
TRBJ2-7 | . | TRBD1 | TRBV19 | CASSSPGQGSSYEQYF | TGTGCCAGTAGCAGCCCCGGACAGGGGAGCTCCTACGAGCAGTACTTC
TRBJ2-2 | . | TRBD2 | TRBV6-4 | CASSDGAGDSNTGELFF | TGTGCCAGCAGTGACGGGGCGGGGGACTCGAACACCGGGGAGCTGTTTTTT
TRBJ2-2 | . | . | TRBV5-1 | CASSLGGDTGELFF | TGCGCCAGCAGCTTGGGAGGGGACACCGGGGAGCTGTTTTTT
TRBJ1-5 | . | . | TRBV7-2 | CASSLDGDSNQPQHF | TGTGCCAGCAGCCTCGATGGGGATAGCAATCAGCCCCAGCATTTT
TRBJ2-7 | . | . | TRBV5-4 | CASSSAGGSSYEQYF | TGTGCCAGCAGTTCCGCAGGGGGGTCCTCCTACGAGCAGTACTTC
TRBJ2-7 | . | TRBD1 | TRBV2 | CASRQDRASYEQYF | TGTGCCAGCAGGCAGGACAGGGCCTCCTACGAGCAGTACTTC
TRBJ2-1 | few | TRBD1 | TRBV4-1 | CASSQEDRSYNEQFF | TGCGCCAGCAGCCAAGAGGACAGGTCCTACAATGAGCAGTTCTTC
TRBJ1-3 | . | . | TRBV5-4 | CASSLRGSSGNTIYF | TGTGCCAGCAGCTTACGGGGCAGCTCTGGAAACACCATATATTTT
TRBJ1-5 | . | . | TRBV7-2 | CASQLQGGAHQPQHF | TGTGCCAGCCAGCTCCAAGGAGGGGCCCATCAGCCCCAGCATTTT
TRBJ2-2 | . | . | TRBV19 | CASTPWWGSNTGELFF | TGTGCCAGCACCCCTTGGTGGGGCAGTAACACCGGGGAGCTGTTTTTT
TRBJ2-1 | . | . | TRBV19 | CASSSGSSYNEQFF | TGTGCCAGTAGTAGCGGTAGCTCCTACAATGAGCAGTTCTTC
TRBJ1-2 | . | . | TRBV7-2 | CASSLGGLNGYTF | TGTGCCAGCAGCTTAGGCGGACTTAATGGCTACACCTTC
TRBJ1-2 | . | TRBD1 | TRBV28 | CASSPGTGYGYTF | TGTGCCAGCAGCCCCGGGACAGGGTATGGCTACACCTTC
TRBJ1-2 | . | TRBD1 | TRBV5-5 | CASSAGTGGYGYTF | TGTGCCAGCAGCGCGGGGACAGGGGGTTATGGCTACACCTTC
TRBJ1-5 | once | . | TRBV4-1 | CASSQGVLSNQPQHF | TGCGCCAGCAGCCAAGGGGTCCTTAGCAATCAGCCCCAGCATTTT
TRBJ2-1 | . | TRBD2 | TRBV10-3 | CATRAREGGEQFF | TGTGCCACCCGCGCCCGGGAGGGCGGTGAGCAGTTCTTC
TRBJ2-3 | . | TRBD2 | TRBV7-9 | CASSPGLAGGADTQYF | TGTGCCAGCAGCCCGGGACTAGCGGGAGGGGCAGATACGCAGTATTTT
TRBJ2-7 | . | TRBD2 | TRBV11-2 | CASSLLVGGEQYF | TGTGCCAGCAGCTTGTTAGTGGGGGGGGAGCAGTACTTC
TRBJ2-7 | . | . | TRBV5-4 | CASSLTGQLYEQYF | TGTGCCAGCAGCTTGACGGGACAACTCTACGAGCAGTACTTC
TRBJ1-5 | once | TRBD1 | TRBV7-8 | CASSLVGDRGHQPQHF | TGTGCCAGCAGCTTAGTTGGGGACAGGGGGCATCAGCCCCAGCATTTT
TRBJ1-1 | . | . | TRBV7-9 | CASSLVDSAFF | TGTGCCAGCAGCTTAGTTGACAGCGCTTTCTTT
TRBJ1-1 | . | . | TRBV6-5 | CASSSLGNTEAFF | TGTGCCAGCAGTTCTCTGGGGAACACTGAAGCTTTCTTT
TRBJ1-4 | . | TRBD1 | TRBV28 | CASSPPGGPNEKLFF | TGTGCCAGCAGCCCCCCAGGGGGGCCTAATGAAAAACTGTTTTTT
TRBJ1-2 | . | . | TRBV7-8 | CASSLTGISYGYTF | TGTGCCAGCAGCCTGACCGGGATTTCTTATGGCTACACCTTC
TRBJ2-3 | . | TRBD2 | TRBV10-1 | CASSGGGASGSPDTQYF | TGCGCCAGCAGTGGTGGAGGGGCTAGCGGGAGCCCAGATACGCAGTATTTT
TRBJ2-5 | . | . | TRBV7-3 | CASSLTPQETQYF | TGTGCCAGCAGCTTAACGCCTCAAGAGACCCAGTACTTC
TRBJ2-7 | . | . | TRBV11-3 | CASSLYSGYEQYF | TGTGCCAGCAGCTTATATTCCGGCTACGAGCAGTACTTC
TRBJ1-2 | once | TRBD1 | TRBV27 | CASSPPGQTTYTF | TGTGCCAGCAGTCCACCGGGACAGACAACCTACACCTTC
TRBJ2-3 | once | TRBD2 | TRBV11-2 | CASSLTGTRGPTDTQYF | TGTGCCAGCAGCTTGACCGGGACTAGAGGGCCCACAGATACGCAGTATTTT
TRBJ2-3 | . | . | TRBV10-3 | CAISGQGQDTQYF | TGTGCCATCAGTGGGCAGGGGCAGGATACGCAGTATTTT
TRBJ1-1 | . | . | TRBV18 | CASSPDRVAEAFF | TGTGCCAGCTCACCCGATAGGGTTGCTGAAGCTTTCTTT
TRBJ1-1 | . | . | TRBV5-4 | CASSNPNTEAFF | TGTGCCAGCAGCAACCCCAACACTGAAGCTTTCTTT